This T cell receptor beta chain was sequenced during a study of T-cell reconstitution after alpha-beta-depleted transplantation in children. Whole-study results and caveats: Several hundred rapidly expanded clones from non-depleted graft cells reportedly supplied alpha-beta T cells about two months post-transplant. Newly produced T cells mostly accounted for T-cell counts and diversity one year post-transplant. Certain patients had high TCRbeta diversity at day 60, and it came from recipient T cells and thymic progenitors that survived.

About this clonotype: Its antigen remains unidentified.

V gave up 4 bases and J gave up 12 bases, with 6 bases separating them. This CDR3 is built from 9 residues. CDR1 and CDR2 from the germline V gene are SGHRS and YFSETQ. Unique molecular identifiers were used to barcode this TCRbeta library. Using its own MiXCR run on the PCR reads, TCRdb lists one record per CDR3 protein. The sample gives 200,000 to 250,000 distinct CDR3 sequences, more than 20% of which show up once; more than 4.5% is in the top ten. Source: PBMCs, mostly from graft donor cells, taken 360 days after TCRalphabeta/CD19-depleted stem cell transplant. The rearrangement uses TRBV5-1 and TRBJ2-3; the D is unclear. The sequence derives from a female patient aged 2-9 years who had a stem cell transplant for congenital amegakaryocytic thrombocytopenia, so the T cells may come from the graft donor. The CDR3 loop is CASSDIQYF. CDR3 sequence (DNA): TGCGCCAGCAGCGATATTCAGTATTTT.